A selection of T cell receptor beta chains follows, all from one sample in a study of patients and donors after allogeneic stem cell transplantation. TCRdb re-called the RT-PCR reads with MiXCR, one entry per CDR3 protein. The repertoire includes about 34,000 distinct CDR3 sequences, 37% of them detected once, and just over 75% sits in the top ten. Input material: blood, either unsorted or a sorted T cell fraction (not recorded which). The origin of the receptors is a human donor who was either an allogeneic HSCT recipient or a stem cell or donor lymphocyte infusion donor (not recorded which). It is not recorded whose cells these are; they may come from a transplant donor. Both conserved end residues are part of each CDR3. Each record gives: CDR3 DNA, CDR3 protein, J gene, V gene, D gene, clone size. The D gene is left open where the match is weak. Only some rows state a clone size, as once, few, many or a class for expanded clones.

CDR3nt: TGTGCCAGCAGCCTAGGGGGAATTGGACAGCCCCAGCATTTT
CDR3aa: CASSLGGIGQPQHF
j_gene: TRBJ1-5
v_gene: TRBV3-1
d_gene: NA
abundance: few

CDR3nt: TGCAGTGCTAGAGATCCCAGGGGACTAGCGGGAGGGCCAAGGTTCTATGAGCAGTTCTTC
CDR3aa: CSARDPRGLAGGPRFYEQFF
j_gene: TRBJ2-1
v_gene: TRBV20-1
d_gene: TRBD2
abundance: NA

CDR3nt: TGTGCCAGCAGCCAAAGTTTGGACCGACGGCCCCAGCATTTT
CDR3aa: CASSQSLDRRPQHF
j_gene: TRBJ1-5
v_gene: TRBV3-1
d_gene: NA
abundance: NA

CDR3nt: TGCGCCAGCATTAGCGGGCCGAACACCGGGGAGCTGTTTTTT
CDR3aa: CASISGPNTGELFF
j_gene: TRBJ2-2
v_gene: TRBV5-1
d_gene: TRBD2
abundance: NA

CDR3nt: TGTGCCAGCAGCCAACCAGGACTAGCCACCCAGTCCTACAATGAGCAGTTCTTC
CDR3aa: CASSQPGLATQSYNEQFF
j_gene: TRBJ2-1
v_gene: TRBV14
d_gene: TRBD2
abundance: few

CDR3nt: TGTGCCAGCAGCGTAGACGGTGACAATCAGCCCCAGCATTTT
CDR3aa: CASSVDGDNQPQHF
j_gene: TRBJ1-5
v_gene: TRBV9
d_gene: NA
abundance: many

CDR3nt: TGTGCCAGCAGCTTAGCCCGGGACAGGGGGTCTAAGAGCTACACCTTC
CDR3aa: CASSLARDRGSKSYTF
j_gene: TRBJ1-2
v_gene: TRBV7-2
d_gene: TRBD1
abundance: few

CDR3nt: TGTGCCAGCACCAAGGTGGCAGGGCCAGGTGGCTACACCTTC
CDR3aa: CASTKVAGPGGYTF
j_gene: TRBJ1-2
v_gene: TRBV12-3/TRBV12-4
d_gene: NA
abundance: NA

CDR3nt: TGCGCCAGCAGCCAAGATTCGTGGGGGGAGGGAAAACTGTTTTTT
CDR3aa: CASSQDSWGEGKLFF
j_gene: TRBJ1-4
v_gene: TRBV4-3
d_gene: NA
abundance: NA

CDR3nt: TGTGCCAGCAGTTTAGTGGGAGACACCATATATTTT
CDR3aa: CASSLVGDTIYF
j_gene: TRBJ1-3
v_gene: TRBV12-3/TRBV12-4
d_gene: NA
abundance: few

CDR3nt: TGCGCCAGCAGCCAATCGTTTAACGGGAGGTCCTACGAGCAGTACTTC
CDR3aa: CASSQSFNGRSYEQYF
j_gene: TRBJ2-7
v_gene: TRBV5-1
d_gene: TRBD2
abundance: few

CDR3nt: TGTGCCAGCAGCTCAACTAGTAAGGATACGCAGTATTTT
CDR3aa: CASSSTSKDTQYF
j_gene: TRBJ2-3
v_gene: TRBV7-3
d_gene: NA
abundance: NA

CDR3nt: TGTGCCAGCAGCTGGGGACAGGGATCCTCTGGAAACACCATATATTTT
CDR3aa: CASSWGQGSSGNTIYF
j_gene: TRBJ1-3
v_gene: TRBV7-8
d_gene: TRBD1
abundance: many

CDR3nt: TGCGCCAGCAGCGTGGCGGAGAGCACAGATACGCAGTATTTT
CDR3aa: CASSVAESTDTQYF
j_gene: TRBJ2-3
v_gene: TRBV4-3
d_gene: NA
abundance: NA

CDR3nt: TGTGCCTGGAGAAAGAAATACGAGGACAGGGGAAATGAAAAACTGTTTTTT
CDR3aa: CAWRKKYEDRGNEKLFF
j_gene: TRBJ1-4
v_gene: TRBV30
d_gene: TRBD1
abundance: few

CDR3nt: TGTGCCATCAAACAGGGGCTACTTGACTATGGCTACACCTTC
CDR3aa: CAIKQGLLDYGYTF
j_gene: TRBJ1-2
v_gene: TRBV10-3
d_gene: TRBD1
abundance: NA

CDR3nt: TGCGCCAGCAGCCGCCTTGATGAACTACAAGAGACCCAGTACTTC
CDR3aa: CASSRLDELQETQYF
j_gene: TRBJ2-5
v_gene: TRBV4-3
d_gene: NA
abundance: few

CDR3nt: TGCGCCAGCAGCCAACGGGGTGCAGATACGCAGTATTTT
CDR3aa: CASSQRGADTQYF
j_gene: TRBJ2-3
v_gene: TRBV4-3
d_gene: NA
abundance: NA

CDR3nt: TGTGCCAGCAGCTTAGCCGCGGTGACTAAACAGGTCGTTAGCAATCAGCCCCAGCATTTT
CDR3aa: CASSLAAVTKQVVSNQPQHF
j_gene: TRBJ1-5
v_gene: TRBV7-7
d_gene: NA
abundance: NA

CDR3nt: TGCAGTGCTAGACCCGAGACCGCCGCGGGGGGGCCCCAGCATTTT
CDR3aa: CSARPETAAGGPQHF
j_gene: TRBJ1-5
v_gene: TRBV20-1
d_gene: NA
abundance: many

CDR3nt: TGTGCCAGCAGAAAGACCGGGTCGCACGTCAATCAGCCCCAGCATTTT
CDR3aa: CASRKTGSHVNQPQHF
j_gene: TRBJ1-5
v_gene: TRBV12-3/TRBV12-4
d_gene: NA
abundance: NA

CDR3nt: TGTGCCAGCAACGGAGGGATTGTAAGCTCTGGAAACACCATATATTTT
CDR3aa: CASNGGIVSSGNTIYF
j_gene: TRBJ1-3
v_gene: TRBV12-3/TRBV12-4
d_gene: NA
abundance: NA

CDR3nt: TGCAGTGCGAGTAAGGGGTTCGCAGGCGCAACTAATGAAAAACTGTTTTTT
CDR3aa: CSASKGFAGATNEKLFF
j_gene: TRBJ1-4
v_gene: TRBV20-1
d_gene: NA
abundance: NA

CDR3nt: TGCAGTGCAAGGGTGGGGGTCCCCTACGAGCAGTACTTC
CDR3aa: CSARVGVPYEQYF
j_gene: TRBJ2-7
v_gene: TRBV20-1
d_gene: NA
abundance: NA

CDR3nt: TGTGCCTGGACCCCGGGACAGAACTATGGCTACACCTTC
CDR3aa: CAWTPGQNYGYTF
j_gene: TRBJ1-2
v_gene: TRBV30
d_gene: TRBD1
abundance: NA

CDR3nt: TGTGCCAGCAGTTTATTCCCGGGGGAAGAGTCCCAGTACTTC
CDR3aa: CASSLFPGEESQYF
j_gene: TRBJ2-5
v_gene: TRBV27
d_gene: NA
abundance: NA

CDR3nt: TGCGCCAGCAGCTGGGACTTCCCGGCCGCTGAAGCTTTCTTT
CDR3aa: CASSWDFPAAEAFF
j_gene: TRBJ1-1
v_gene: TRBV5-1
d_gene: NA
abundance: NA

CDR3nt: TGTGCCAGCAGCTTAGAACAGGTCTATGGCTACACCTTC
CDR3aa: CASSLEQVYGYTF
j_gene: TRBJ1-2
v_gene: TRBV7-2
d_gene: NA
abundance: few

CDR3nt: TGTGCCACCAGCAGGACAGTGGGCGGCTACACCTTC
CDR3aa: CATSRTVGGYTF
j_gene: TRBJ1-2
v_gene: TRBV15
d_gene: NA
abundance: NA

CDR3nt: TGTGCCAGCAGTTTAGGGGGGGCGAATCAGCCCCAGCATTTT
CDR3aa: CASSLGGANQPQHF
j_gene: TRBJ1-5
v_gene: TRBV12-3/TRBV12-4
d_gene: NA
abundance: many

CDR3nt: TGTGCCAGCAGCCAAGACAGGGGTGAAAAACTGTTTTTT
CDR3aa: CASSQDRGEKLFF
j_gene: TRBJ1-4
v_gene: TRBV12-3/TRBV12-4
d_gene: TRBD1
abundance: few

CDR3nt: TGTGCCAGCAGTTACTTCAGACAGGCCTACAATGAGCAGTTCTTC
CDR3aa: CASSYFRQAYNEQFF
j_gene: TRBJ2-1
v_gene: TRBV6-2/TRBV6-3
d_gene: NA
abundance: NA

CDR3nt: TGTGCCAGCAGCTCCAAACCAAGATTATCAGGGAACACCATATATTTT
CDR3aa: CASSSKPRLSGNTIYF
j_gene: TRBJ1-3
v_gene: TRBV7-9
d_gene: NA
abundance: NA

CDR3nt: TGCAGCGTTGAAAGGAACGGGGGAGAGACCCAGTACTTC
CDR3aa: CSVERNGGETQYF
j_gene: TRBJ2-5
v_gene: TRBV29-1
d_gene: NA
abundance: NA

CDR3nt: TGTGCCAGCAGCTTCCGGGGTGCTAATGAAAAACTGTTTTTT
CDR3aa: CASSFRGANEKLFF
j_gene: TRBJ1-4
v_gene: TRBV7-8
d_gene: NA
abundance: NA

CDR3nt: TGTGCCAGCAGTTTTGAGGTGAATTCACCCCTCCACTTT
CDR3aa: CASSFEVNSPLHF
j_gene: TRBJ1-6
v_gene: TRBV12-3/TRBV12-4
d_gene: NA
abundance: few

CDR3nt: TGTGCCAGCAAGTCCAATTCGGGGTCTGAAGCTTTCTTT
CDR3aa: CASKSNSGSEAFF
j_gene: TRBJ1-1
v_gene: TRBV12-3/TRBV12-4
d_gene: NA
abundance: NA

CDR3nt: TGTGCCAGCAGCTTCAAGCGCAGCTACGAGCAGTACTTC
CDR3aa: CASSFKRSYEQYF
j_gene: TRBJ2-7
v_gene: TRBV7-6
d_gene: NA
abundance: NA

CDR3nt: TGCGCCAGCAGCTTGTATCACCCTGCGGAAGCTTTCTTT
CDR3aa: CASSLYHPAEAFF
j_gene: TRBJ1-1
v_gene: TRBV5-1
d_gene: NA
abundance: many

CDR3nt: TGCGCCAGCAGCCAAGGACCTGACAGGGGATCCTACAATGAGCAGTTCTTC
CDR3aa: CASSQGPDRGSYNEQFF
j_gene: TRBJ2-1
v_gene: TRBV4-1
d_gene: TRBD1
abundance: once

CDR3nt: TGTGCCAGCAGCTACGCCCAGGGGGACGGGTCCTTCTACGAGCAGTACTTC
CDR3aa: CASSYAQGDGSFYEQYF
j_gene: TRBJ2-7
v_gene: TRBV11-3
d_gene: TRBD1
abundance: NA

CDR3nt: TGTGCCATCAGTGAGTCTCGGCTAGCACGACTCAATGAGCAGTTCTTC
CDR3aa: CAISESRLARLNEQFF
j_gene: TRBJ2-1
v_gene: TRBV10-3
d_gene: NA
abundance: NA

CDR3nt: TGTGCCAGCAGTGAATGGGAGGATTGGGGCACAGATACGCAGTATTTT
CDR3aa: CASSEWEDWGTDTQYF
j_gene: TRBJ2-3
v_gene: TRBV25-1
d_gene: NA
abundance: NA

CDR3nt: TGCGCCAGCAGCTTGGCCGGGTATGAGCAGTTCTTC
CDR3aa: CASSLAGYEQFF
j_gene: TRBJ2-1
v_gene: TRBV5-1
d_gene: NA
abundance: NA

CDR3nt: TGTGCCAGCAGCCGAGAGCTCCTGGGGGGAAGCAATCAGCCCCAGCATTTT
CDR3aa: CASSRELLGGSNQPQHF
j_gene: TRBJ1-5
v_gene: TRBV4-2
d_gene: NA
abundance: NA

CDR3nt: TGTGCCAGCAGCTTAGTGAGCGGAACCTACAATGAGCAGTTCTTC
CDR3aa: CASSLVSGTYNEQFF
j_gene: TRBJ2-1
v_gene: TRBV7-2
d_gene: NA
abundance: once

CDR3nt: TGCGCCAGCAGCTTGGATGGGGTCGGCGGGAATCAGCCCCAGCATTTT
CDR3aa: CASSLDGVGGNQPQHF
j_gene: TRBJ1-5
v_gene: TRBV5-1
d_gene: NA
abundance: many

CDR3nt: TGCGCCAGCAGCCAAGAAGGGGGGAGCTGGGAGACCCAGTACTTC
CDR3aa: CASSQEGGSWETQYF
j_gene: TRBJ2-5
v_gene: TRBV4-3
d_gene: NA
abundance: few

CDR3nt: TGCAGCGTCCGAGACGGCCTAAAGGGTAACACTGAAGCTTTCTTT
CDR3aa: CSVRDGLKGNTEAFF
j_gene: TRBJ1-1
v_gene: TRBV29-1
d_gene: NA
abundance: few

CDR3nt: TGTGCCAGCAGCGGCGGGGACAGGATGGGCAATCAGCCCCAGCATTTT
CDR3aa: CASSGGDRMGNQPQHF
j_gene: TRBJ1-5
v_gene: TRBV12-3/TRBV12-4
d_gene: TRBD1
abundance: NA

CDR3nt: TGCAGTGCTAGAGCATACATGTCGGGACGGACCTACGAGCAGTACTTC
CDR3aa: CSARAYMSGRTYEQYF
j_gene: TRBJ2-7
v_gene: TRBV20-1
d_gene: NA
abundance: few

CDR3nt: TGCGCCAGCAGAGCTTGGGCGACAGTCTCTGGGGCCAACGTCCTGACTTTC
CDR3aa: CASRAWATVSGANVLTF
j_gene: TRBJ2-6
v_gene: TRBV5-1
d_gene: NA
abundance: few